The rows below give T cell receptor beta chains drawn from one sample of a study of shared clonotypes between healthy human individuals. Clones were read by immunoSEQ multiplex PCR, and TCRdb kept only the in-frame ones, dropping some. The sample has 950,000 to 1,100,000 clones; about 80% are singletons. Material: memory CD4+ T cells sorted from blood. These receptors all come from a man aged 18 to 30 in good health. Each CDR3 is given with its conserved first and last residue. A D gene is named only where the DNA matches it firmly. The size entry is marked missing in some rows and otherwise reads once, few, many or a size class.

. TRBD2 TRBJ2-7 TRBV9 TGTGCCAGCAGCGTAGTTGGACGGGAGGGCCTGAACGAGCAGTACTTC CASSVVGREGLNEQYF
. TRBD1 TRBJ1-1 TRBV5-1 TGCGCCAGCAGCTTGGAGACAGGGGGCCACACTGAAGCTTTCTTT CASSLETGGHTEAFF
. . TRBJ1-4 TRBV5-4 TGTGCCAGCAGTTCGGGCGGGGTTGATGAAAAACTGTTTTTT CASSSGGVDEKLFF
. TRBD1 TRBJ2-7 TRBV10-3 TGTGCCATCAGTCTACAGGGGTACGAGCAGTACTTC CAISLQGYEQYF
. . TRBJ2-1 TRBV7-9 TGTGCCAGCAGCCCCGCACCATCGGGTGAGCAGTTCTTC CASSPAPSGEQFF
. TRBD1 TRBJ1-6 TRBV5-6 TGTGCCAGCAGCTCTTTGACAGGGACGCCGAGCTCCTATAATTCACCCCTCCACTTT CASSSLTGTPSSYNSPLHF
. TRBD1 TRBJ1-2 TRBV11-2 TGTGCCAGCAGCTGGTTTGGGAGAGCAGGGGGCGATGGCTACACCTTC CASSWFGRAGGDGYTF
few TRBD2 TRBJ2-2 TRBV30 TGTGCCTGGAAGGGACTAGCGGGGGGGCGCACCGGGGAGCTGTTTTTT CAWKGLAGGRTGELFF
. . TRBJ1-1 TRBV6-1 TGTGCCAGCCTAAAGGGGGGGGGAAACACTGAAGCTTTCTTT CASLKGGGNTEAFF
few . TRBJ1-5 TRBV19 TGTGCCAGTAGGGAATCGGCTAGGCGGGATCAGCCCCAGCATTTT CASRESARRDQPQHF
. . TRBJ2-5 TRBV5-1 TGCGCCAGCAGCTTAGAACAAGAGACCCAGTACTTC CASSLEQETQYF
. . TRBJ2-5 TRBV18 TGTGCCAGCTCACCACCCTTCGGCGATGGCAGGGACGGGACCCAGTACTTC CASSPPFGDGRDGTQYF
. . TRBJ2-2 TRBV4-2 TGTGCCAGCAGCCCAGTGCCCGGCACCGGGGAGCTGTTTTTT CASSPVPGTGELFF
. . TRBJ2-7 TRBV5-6 TGTGCCAGCATCTTCGAGCGGGAGCAGTACTTC CASIFEREQYF
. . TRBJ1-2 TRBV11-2 TGTGCCAGCAGCTTAGCAGGGTATGGCTACACCTTC CASSLAGYGYTF
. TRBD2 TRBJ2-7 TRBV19 TGTGCCAGTAGTCGGTTCGGGACTAGCGGGAGTATCCACGAGCAGTACTTC CASSRFGTSGSIHEQYF
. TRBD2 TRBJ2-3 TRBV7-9 TGTGCCAGCAGCTCCGCTAGCGGACGTGTCACAGATACGCAGTATTTT CASSSASGRVTDTQYF